This TCR beta chain comes out of a study of a mutant IDH1 vaccine in newly diagnosed glioma. The CDR3 has 16 amino acids. Trimming removed 0 bases at V and 5 bases at J, with 14 bases between. CDR1 and CDR2 from the germline V gene are SGDLS and YYNGEE. Data came from immunoSEQ multiplex PCR; TCRdb stores just in-frame clones and leaves some out. The data hold around 120,000 clones, with about 80% observed a single time. For this clone: Its antigen is undetermined.

Noted time point: week 11, during vaccination. Doses consisted of 300 ug of mutant IDH1 20-mer peptide each, paired with topical imiquimod. The sequencing here drew on PBMCs, taken from a glioma patient whose treatment included an IDH1 peptide vaccine. The receptor was derived from a man aged 35-49 years with glioma. The chain carries TRBV9 and TRBJ2-2; D may be TRBD1 (5 bases). Here the CDR3 reads CASSVARGRLTGELFF. CDR3 bases: TGTGCCAGCAGCGTAGCTAGGGGCAGGCTGACCGGGGAGCTGTTTTTT.